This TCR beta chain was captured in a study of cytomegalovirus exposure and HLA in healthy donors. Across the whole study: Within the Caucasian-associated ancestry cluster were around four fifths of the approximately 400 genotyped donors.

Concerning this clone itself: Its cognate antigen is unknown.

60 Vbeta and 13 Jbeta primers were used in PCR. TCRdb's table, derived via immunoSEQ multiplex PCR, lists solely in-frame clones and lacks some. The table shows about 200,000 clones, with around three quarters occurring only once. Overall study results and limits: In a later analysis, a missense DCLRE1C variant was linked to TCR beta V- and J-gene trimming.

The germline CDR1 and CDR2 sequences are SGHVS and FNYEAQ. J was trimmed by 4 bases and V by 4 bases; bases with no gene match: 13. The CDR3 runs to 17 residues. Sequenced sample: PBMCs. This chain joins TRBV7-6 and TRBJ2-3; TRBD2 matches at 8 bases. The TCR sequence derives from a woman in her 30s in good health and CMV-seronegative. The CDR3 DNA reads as TGTGCCAGCAGCTCCCTGGATCCGGGACTAGAGGCAGATACGCAGTATTTT. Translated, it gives CASSSLDPGLEADTQYF.